This T cell receptor (beta chain) came from a study of T cells after yellow fever vaccination. Researchers made TCR cDNA using 5'RACE template switching, and this step added a universal primer site and UMIs. TCRdb redid the calling of the 5' RACE reads with MiXCR, one entry per CDR3 protein. The table has about 320,000 distinct CDR3 sequences, around a tenth seen once. The CDR3 consists of 14 residues. Trimming took off 5 bases at V and 0 bases at J, with 11 bases between the two ends. The germline V gene has CDR1 SGHTA and CDR2 FQGNSA. This clonotype was recorded a few times. The receptor was derived from a man aged 18 to 30 who received the YFV17D yellow fever vaccine. This material consisted of CD4+ T cells sorted from PBMCs, taken 45 days after the yellow fever booster vaccination. The V call is TRBV7-2, the J call TRBJ2-7; tentatively, D is TRBD2 (5 bases). The CDR3 reads CASSDWTPSYEQYF. CDR3 nucleotides: TGTGCCAGCAGCGACTGGACTCCCTCCTACGAGCAGTACTTC.